A selection of T cell receptor beta chains follows, all from one sample in a study of cytomegalovirus exposure and HLA in healthy donors. Generated by immunoSEQ multiplex PCR, the TCRdb table keeps only in-frame clones and is missing some. Altogether 100,000 to 150,000 clones are present, roughly four fifths being singletons, with the ten largest covering less than 1.5%. Sample: PBMCs. These receptors were taken from a girl aged 2-15 years in good health and CMV-seronegative. The CDR3 runs from the conserved cysteine through the conserved F or W. A D gene is named only where the DNA matches it firmly. Clone size is not always given. Where it is, it says once, few, many or a class for expanded clones.

V gene	clone size	J gene	D gene	CDR3 length	CDR3 DNA	CDR3 protein
TRBV30	NA	TRBJ2-2	NA	13	TGTGCCTGGACCCCTTTTTCGACCGGGGAGCTGTTTTTT	CAWTPFSTGELFF
TRBV29-1	NA	TRBJ1-1	NA	13	TGCAGCGTCCGAGCAACAGGTTACACTGAAGCTTTCTTT	CSVRATGYTEAFF
TRBV19	NA	TRBJ2-1	NA	15	TGTGCCAGTAGTATAAGTGGGAGCTCCTACAATGAGCAGTTCTTC	CASSISGSSYNEQFF
TRBV11-3	NA	TRBJ1-1	TRBD1	15	TGTGCCAGCAGCCCCGGACAGGGGGCGGAAACTGAAGCTTTCTTT	CASSPGQGAETEAFF
TRBV28	NA	TRBJ1-5	NA	15	TGTGCCAGCAGTTTCCCAGGGGTAGGCAATCAGCCCCAGCATTTT	CASSFPGVGNQPQHF
TRBV9	NA	TRBJ1-1	NA	15	TGTGCCAGCAGTCCAAGGAGTGGACAGAACACTGAAGCTTTCTTT	CASSPRSGQNTEAFF
TRBV5-1	NA	TRBJ2-1	TRBD2	16	TGCGCCAGCAGCTCCGACGTGGCGGGAGGAAGAAATGAGCAGTTCTTC	CASSSDVAGGRNEQFF
TRBV29-1	NA	TRBJ2-3	TRBD2	14	TGCAGCCTGACGCGGACTAGCCACACAGATACGCAGTATTTT	CSLTRTSHTDTQYF
TRBV15	NA	TRBJ1-5	TRBD1	15	TGTGCCACCAGCAGAGATCGGGCAGGGGGCCAGCCCCAGCATTTT	CATSRDRAGGQPQHF
TRBV5-6	NA	TRBJ1-4	NA	14	TGTGCCAGCAGCTTGCGGTCAACTAATGAAAAACTGTTTTTT	CASSLRSTNEKLFF
TRBV25-1	NA	TRBJ1-5	NA	16	TGTGCCAGCAGTGGCCGGGACACCTATAGCAATCAGCCCCAGCATTTT	CASSGRDTYSNQPQHF
TRBV7-3	once	TRBJ2-7	NA	13	TGTGCCAGCAGCTTAAGTGGGGGGATCGAGCAGTACTTC	CASSLSGGIEQYF
TRBV27	NA	TRBJ2-7	TRBD2	16	TGTGCCAGCAGCCCAAACCTAGCGGGATCAACCTACGAGCAGTACTTC	CASSPNLAGSTYEQYF
TRBV10-3	few	TRBJ2-1	TRBD2	15	TGTGCCATCAGCGAACTAGCGGGAGTTCTCAATGAGCAGTTCTTC	CAISELAGVLNEQFF
TRBV11-2	NA	TRBJ2-7	TRBD1	15	TGTGCCAGCAGCTTAGGATCCGGGACAGGGGGTCAGCAGTACTTC	CASSLGSGTGGQQYF
TRBV19	few	TRBJ1-1	NA	15	TGTGCCAGTAGTCTCCAGGGTGGCGGTCGGACTGAAGCTTTCTTT	CASSLQGGGRTEAFF
TRBV6-5	NA	TRBJ2-7	TRBD1	14	TGTGCCAGCAGTCGAGGGACAGGCATCTACGAGCAGTACTTC	CASSRGTGIYEQYF